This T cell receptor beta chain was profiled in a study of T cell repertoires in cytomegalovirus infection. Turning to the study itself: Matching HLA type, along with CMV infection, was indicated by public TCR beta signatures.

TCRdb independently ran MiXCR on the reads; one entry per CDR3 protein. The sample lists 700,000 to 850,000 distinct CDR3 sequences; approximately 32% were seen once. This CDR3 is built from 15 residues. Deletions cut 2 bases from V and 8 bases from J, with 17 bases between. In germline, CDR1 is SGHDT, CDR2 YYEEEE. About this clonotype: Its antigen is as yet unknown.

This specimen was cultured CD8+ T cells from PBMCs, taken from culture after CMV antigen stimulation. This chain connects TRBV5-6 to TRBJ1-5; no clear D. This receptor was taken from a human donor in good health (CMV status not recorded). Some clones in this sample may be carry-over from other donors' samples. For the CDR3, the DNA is TGTGCCAGCAGCTTCTCCTTGTCCGGGGATGAGCCCCAGCATTTT. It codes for CASSFSLSGDEPQHF.